This T cell receptor beta chain came from a study of tumor-infiltrating lymphocytes in primary liver carcinoma. CDR1 and CDR2 (germline): MNHNY, SVGAGI (reference sequence). The CDR3 covers 18 residues. V gave up 0 bases and J gave up 0 bases; unmatched junction bases: 7. Study results and caveats: Relative to blood, tumors carried a significantly larger fraction of the repertoire in their top 250 clones (p = 0.039). Found in all five tumor regions were only about 8-24% of top clones.

Production of TCR beta cDNA used around 500 ng total RNA together with a constant-region primer. Libraries covering TCR beta were generated through three nested multiplex PCR rounds (using a slightly modified ARM-PCR). The first two PCR rounds used TRBV1-TRBV30 forward primers with a C-beta reverse primer, approximately 11 cycles each. TCRdb re-called the multiplex PCR reads with MiXCR, one entry per CDR3 protein. The sample shows 99,000 or so distinct CDR3 sequences, approximately 80% of them seen only once. Co-extracted RNA and DNA came from about 19-30 mg of unsorted bulk tissue. Samples came from superior, inferior, lateral poles and tumor centre. This clonotype was seen a single time. What it recognizes is unknown.

The chain couples TRBV6-6 to TRBJ2-7; TRBD2 aligns across 11 bases. The origin of this receptor is a man in his forties or fifties with primary liver carcinoma and hepatitis B virus infection. The sequenced material came from liver tumor tissue from sampling region 3. Noted subset: tumor region T3, left-lateral pole. The CDR3 loop is CASSYSRLAGLSSYEQYF. DNA of the CDR3: TGTGCCAGCAGTTACTCCAGACTAGCGGGGTTAAGCTCCTACGAGCAGTACTTC.